This T cell receptor (beta chain) was recovered during a study of shared clonotypes between healthy human individuals. Study observations and caveats: Researchers sampled blood only, noting tissue repertoires likely differ. Relative to memory subsets, naive subsets generally showed larger estimated richness.

About this clone itself: What it binds is not known.

The assay was run at deep level. Method: immunoSEQ multiplex PCR; TCRdb's copy keeps in-frame clones and lacks some. The sample carries approximately 2.1 million clones, 85% to 95% recorded once. The V end lost 4 bases, the J end lost 4 bases, and 17 bases lay between the germline ends. Germline CDR1 LGHNA, CDR2 YSLEER. This CDR3 region has 15 residues. The chain carries TRBV4-3 and TRBJ2-7, with D perhaps TRBD2 (6 bases). Specimen: naive CD4+ T cells from PBMCs. Specified subset: CD45RA+ positively selected. This TCR was recovered from a man in his late teens or twenties in good health. Some clones in this sample may be carry-over from other donors' samples. CDR3 protein: CASSRTGDLEYEQYF. The CDR3 DNA sequence: TGCGCCAGCAGCCGAACCGGGGACTTGGAGTACGAGCAGTACTTC.